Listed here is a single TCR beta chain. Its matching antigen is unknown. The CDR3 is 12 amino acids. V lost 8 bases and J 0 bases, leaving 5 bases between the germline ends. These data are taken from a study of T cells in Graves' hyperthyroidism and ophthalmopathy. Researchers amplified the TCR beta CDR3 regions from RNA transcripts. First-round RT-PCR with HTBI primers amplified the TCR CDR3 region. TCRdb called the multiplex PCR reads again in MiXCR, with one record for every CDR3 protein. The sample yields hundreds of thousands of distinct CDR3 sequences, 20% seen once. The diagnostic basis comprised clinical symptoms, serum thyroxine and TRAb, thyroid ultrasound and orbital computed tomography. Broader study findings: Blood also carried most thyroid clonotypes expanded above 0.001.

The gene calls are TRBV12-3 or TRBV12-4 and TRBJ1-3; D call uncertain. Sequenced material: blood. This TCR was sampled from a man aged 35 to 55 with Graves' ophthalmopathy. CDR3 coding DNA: TGTGCCAGCCGGACCTCTGGAAACACCATATATTTT. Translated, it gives CASRTSGNTIYF.